This TCR beta chain came from a study of cytomegalovirus exposure and HLA in healthy donors. With 60 Vbeta and 13 Jbeta primers, the PCR was carried out. Only in-frame clones appear in the TCRdb table, and some are missing; sequencing was by immunoSEQ multiplex PCR. Here the sample spans some 110,000 clones, about four fifths being singletons. This clone was counted a few times. The CDR3 has 14 amino acids. The V gene end was trimmed by 8 bases and the J gene end by 7 bases; junction bases not matched to a gene: 9. From germline, CDR1 is MGHRA and CDR2 YSYEKL. The clonotype comes from a woman aged 50 to 60 in good health and CMV-seropositive. The chain uses TRBV4-1 and TRBJ1-4; TRBD1 aligns across 8 bases. The sequencing sample was made of PBMCs. CDR3 DNA: TGCGCCAGCGCAAAGCAGGGGGCCACTGAAAAACTGTTTTTT. This encodes CASAKQGATEKLFF.